The clone carrying this T cell receptor (beta chain) has a single count. This sample is drawn from a study of T cell responses to AZD1222 COVID-19 vaccine. Trimming took 4 bases from V and 7 from J, leaving 12 bases between them. The CDR3 totals 14 residues. Germline V gene lookup returns CDR1 SGDLS and CDR2 YYNGEE. Sequencing was performed with immunoSEQ multiplex PCR; in TCRdb, only in-frame clones are kept and a portion is missing. This sample has 100,000 or so clones, with about four fifths found just once. The source of this sequence is an adult in good health. The chain joins TRBV9 to TRBJ1-6; no firm D call. Source: peripheral blood, taken on day 0 of AZD1222 vaccination. The DNA for the CDR3 is TGTGCCAGCAGCAACCACGACGGGAATTCACCCCTCCACTTT. This translates into CASSNHDGNSPLHF. The full variable domain, in which reference TRBV9 and TRBJ1-6 provide the parts outside the CDR3, is DSGVTQTPKHLITATGQRVTLRCSPRSGDLSVYWYQQSLDQGLQFLIQYYNGEERAKGNILERFSAQQFPDLHSELNLSSLELGDSALYFCASSNHDGNSPLHFGNGTRLTVT.